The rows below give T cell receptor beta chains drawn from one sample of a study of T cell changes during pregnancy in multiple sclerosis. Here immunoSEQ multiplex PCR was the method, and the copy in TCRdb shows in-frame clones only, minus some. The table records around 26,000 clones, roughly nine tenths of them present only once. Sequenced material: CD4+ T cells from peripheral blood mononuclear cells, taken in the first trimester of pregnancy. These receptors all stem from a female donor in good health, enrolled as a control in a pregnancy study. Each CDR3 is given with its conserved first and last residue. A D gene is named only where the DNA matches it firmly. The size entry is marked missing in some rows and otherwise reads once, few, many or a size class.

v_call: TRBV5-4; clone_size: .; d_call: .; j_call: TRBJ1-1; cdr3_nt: TGTGCCAGCAGCTTGGGGCAGAGGGACACTGAAGCTTTCTTT; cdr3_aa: CASSLGQRDTEAFF
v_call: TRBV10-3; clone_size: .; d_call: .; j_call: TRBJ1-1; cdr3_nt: TGTGCCATCAGTGAGTCGGCAGGGCACACTGAAGCTTTCTTT; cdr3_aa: CAISESAGHTEAFF
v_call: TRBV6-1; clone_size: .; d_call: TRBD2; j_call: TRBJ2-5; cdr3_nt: TGTGCCAGCAGTGACATGGGACTAGCGGGGGTGAAGACCCAGTACTTC; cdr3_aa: CASSDMGLAGVKTQYF
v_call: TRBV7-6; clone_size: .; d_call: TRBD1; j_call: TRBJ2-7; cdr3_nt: TGTGCCAGCAGCTTCCCAGGGGGCTACGAGCAGTACTTC; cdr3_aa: CASSFPGGYEQYF
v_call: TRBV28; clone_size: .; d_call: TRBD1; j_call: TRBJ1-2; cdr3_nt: TGTGCCAGCAGTCAAGGACAGGGAAAGGGCTATGGCTACACCTTC; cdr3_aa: CASSQGQGKGYGYTF
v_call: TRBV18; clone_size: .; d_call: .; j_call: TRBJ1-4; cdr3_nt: TGTGCCAGCTCACCGCAGGACAGACCTAATGAAAAACTGTTTTTT; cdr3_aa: CASSPQDRPNEKLFF
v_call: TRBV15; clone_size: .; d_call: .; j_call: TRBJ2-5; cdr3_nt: TGTGCCACCAGCAGGGCGACTAACTCAATGGGGACCCAGTACTTC; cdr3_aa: CATSRATNSMGTQYF
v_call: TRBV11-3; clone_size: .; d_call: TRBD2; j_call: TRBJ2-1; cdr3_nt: TGTGCCAGCAGCTATGATAGCGGGGGCCTATACAATGAGCAGTTCTTC; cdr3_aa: CASSYDSGGLYNEQFF
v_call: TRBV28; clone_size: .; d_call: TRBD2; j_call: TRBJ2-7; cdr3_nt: TGTGCCAGCAGTAGACTAGCGGGGGTCAGCTCCTACGAGCAGTACTTC; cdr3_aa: CASSRLAGVSSYEQYF
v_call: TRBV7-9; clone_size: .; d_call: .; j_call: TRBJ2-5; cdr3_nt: TGTGCCAGCAGCTTAAGGGGGCAAGAGACCCAGTACTTC; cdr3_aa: CASSLRGQETQYF
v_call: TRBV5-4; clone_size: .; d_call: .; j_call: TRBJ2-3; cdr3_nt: TGTGCCAGCAGCTTGGGGGGAGATCAGCATACGCAGTATTTT; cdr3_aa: CASSLGGDQHTQYF
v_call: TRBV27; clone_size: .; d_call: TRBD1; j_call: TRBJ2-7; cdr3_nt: TGTGCCAGCAGTTCCAGGGACAGGCGAAGCTCCTACGAGCAGTACTTC; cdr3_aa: CASSSRDRRSSYEQYF
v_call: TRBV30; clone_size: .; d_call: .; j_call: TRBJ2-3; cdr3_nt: TGTGCCTGGAGTGTGGATCTAGCCGTCACAGATACGCAGTATTTT; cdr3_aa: CAWSVDLAVTDTQYF
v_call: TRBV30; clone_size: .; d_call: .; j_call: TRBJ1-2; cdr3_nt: TGTGCCTGGACTCAAGGGGAGGGGTATGGCCACACCTTC; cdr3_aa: CAWTQGEGYGHTF
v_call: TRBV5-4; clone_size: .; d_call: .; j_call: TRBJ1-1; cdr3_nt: TGTGCCAGCAGCGGAGACAGGACTGAAGCTTTCTTT; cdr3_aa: CASSGDRTEAFF
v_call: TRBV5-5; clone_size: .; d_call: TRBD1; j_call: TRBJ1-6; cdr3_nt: TGTGCCAGCAGCCCACAGACAGGGGGTAATTCACCCCTCCACTTT; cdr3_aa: CASSPQTGGNSPLHF
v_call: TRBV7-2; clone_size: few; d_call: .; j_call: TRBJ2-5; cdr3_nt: TGTGCCAGCAGCTCAGGATGGGCAGAGACCCAGTACTTC; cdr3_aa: CASSSGWAETQYF
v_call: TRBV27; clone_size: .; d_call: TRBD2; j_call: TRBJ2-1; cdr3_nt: TGTGCCAGCAGTTTATTTGGGACTAGCGGGGTCAATGAGCAGTTCTTC; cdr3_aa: CASSLFGTSGVNEQFF
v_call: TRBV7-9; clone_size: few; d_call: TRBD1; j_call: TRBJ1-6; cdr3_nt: TGTGCCAGCAGCGCGGACAGGGGTAATTCACCCCTCCACTTT; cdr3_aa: CASSADRGNSPLHF
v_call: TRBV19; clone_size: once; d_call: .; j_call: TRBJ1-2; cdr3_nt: TGTGCCAGTAGTATCAGTAACCGCAAAGCTAACTATGGCTACACCTTC; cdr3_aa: CASSISNRKANYGYTF
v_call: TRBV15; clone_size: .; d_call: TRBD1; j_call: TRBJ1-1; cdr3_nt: TGTGCCACCAGACCGAGTCAGGGGGCGCTTAAGAACACTGAAGCTTTCTTT; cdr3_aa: CATRPSQGALKNTEAFF
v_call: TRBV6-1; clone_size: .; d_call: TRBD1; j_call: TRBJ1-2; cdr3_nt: TGTGCCAGCAGTGGCACCCGGGGACAGGGCACGGTTGTTGGCTACACCTTC; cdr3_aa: CASSGTRGQGTVVGYTF
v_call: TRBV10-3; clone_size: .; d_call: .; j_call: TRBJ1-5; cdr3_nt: TGTGCCATCAGCAAGGGGGAGGGTCAGCCCCAGCATTTT; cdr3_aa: CAISKGEGQPQHF
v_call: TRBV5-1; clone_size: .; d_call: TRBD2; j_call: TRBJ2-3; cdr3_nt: TGCGCCAGCAGCTTTCGACTAGCGGGGGGTACAGATACGCAGTATTTT; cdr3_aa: CASSFRLAGGTDTQYF
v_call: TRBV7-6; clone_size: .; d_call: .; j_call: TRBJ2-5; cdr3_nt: TGTGCCAGCAGCGCTACCGGGACACGCCAAGAGACCCAGTACTTC; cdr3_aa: CASSATGTRQETQYF
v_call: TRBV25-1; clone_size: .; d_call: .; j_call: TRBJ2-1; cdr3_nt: TGTGCCAGCAGTGGACAGAACAATGAGCAGTTCTTC; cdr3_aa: CASSGQNNEQFF
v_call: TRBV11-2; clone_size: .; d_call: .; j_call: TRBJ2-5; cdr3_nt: TGTGCCAGCAGCTTAGCGGGAGAACTCCAAGAGACCCAGTACTTC; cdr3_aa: CASSLAGELQETQYF
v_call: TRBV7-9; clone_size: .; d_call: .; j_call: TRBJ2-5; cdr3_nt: TGTGCCAGCAGCGAGGGCCAACCGGAGACCCAGTACTTC; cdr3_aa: CASSEGQPETQYF
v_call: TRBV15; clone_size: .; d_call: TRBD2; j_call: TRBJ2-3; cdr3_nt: TGTGCCACCAGCAAGGGACTAGCCCTTGATACGCAGTATTTT; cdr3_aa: CATSKGLALDTQYF
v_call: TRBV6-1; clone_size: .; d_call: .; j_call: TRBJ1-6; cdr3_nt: TGTGCCAGCAGTGAGAGAGGAATCTGGAATTCACCCCTCCACTTT; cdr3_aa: CASSERGIWNSPLHF
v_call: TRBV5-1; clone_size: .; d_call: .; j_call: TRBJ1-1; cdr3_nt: TGCGCCAGCAGCTTCGGAATGGCAGGTTCCACTGAAGCTTTCTTT; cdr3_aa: CASSFGMAGSTEAFF
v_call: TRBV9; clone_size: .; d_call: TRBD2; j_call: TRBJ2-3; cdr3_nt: TGTGCCAGCAGCCCTAGACTAGCTACAGATACGCAGTATTTT; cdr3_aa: CASSPRLATDTQYF
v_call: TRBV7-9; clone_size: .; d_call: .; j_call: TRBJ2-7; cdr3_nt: TGTGCCAGCAGCTCGGACAACTTCGACGAGCAGTACTTC; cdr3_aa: CASSSDNFDEQYF
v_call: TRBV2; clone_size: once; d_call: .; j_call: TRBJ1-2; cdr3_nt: TGTGCCAGCAGTGCAGGAAACTATGGCTACACCTTC; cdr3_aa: CASSAGNYGYTF
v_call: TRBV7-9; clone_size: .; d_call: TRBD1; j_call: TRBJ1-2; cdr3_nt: TGTGCCAGCAGCTTTGGACAGGTCGGATCTAACTATGGCTACACCTTC; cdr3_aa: CASSFGQVGSNYGYTF
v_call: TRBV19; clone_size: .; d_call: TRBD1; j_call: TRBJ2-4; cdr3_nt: TGTGCCAGTAGTTACCTGACAGGGGCCAAAAACATTCAGTACTTC; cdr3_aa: CASSYLTGAKNIQYF
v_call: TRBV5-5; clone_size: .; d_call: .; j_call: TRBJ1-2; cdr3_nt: TGTGCCAGCAGCTTGGTTCAGGGTGGCTACACCTTC; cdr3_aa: CASSLVQGGYTF
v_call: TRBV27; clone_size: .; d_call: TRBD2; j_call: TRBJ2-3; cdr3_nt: TGTGCCAGCAGTAAGCGACCGGGACTAGCCACAGATACGCAGTATTTT; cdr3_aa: CASSKRPGLATDTQYF
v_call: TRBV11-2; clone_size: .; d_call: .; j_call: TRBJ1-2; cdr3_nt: TGTGCCAGCAGCTTAGGAGACGGAGCTAACTATGGCTACACCTTC; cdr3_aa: CASSLGDGANYGYTF
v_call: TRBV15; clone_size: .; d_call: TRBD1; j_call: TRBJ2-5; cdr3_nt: TGTGCCACCAGCAGACTACCGGGACAGGGGACGGGCGAGACCCAGTACTTC; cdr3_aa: CATSRLPGQGTGETQYF
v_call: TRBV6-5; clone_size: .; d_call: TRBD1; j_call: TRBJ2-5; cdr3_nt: TGTGCCAGCAGTCTTGCAGGGGGAGAGGAGACCCAGTACTTC; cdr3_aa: CASSLAGGEETQYF
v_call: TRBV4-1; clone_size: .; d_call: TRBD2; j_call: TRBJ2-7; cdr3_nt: TGCGCCAGCAGCCAAATCTGGACTAGCGGGGGGGTAGACACCTACGAGCAGTACTTC; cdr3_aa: CASSQIWTSGGVDTYEQYF
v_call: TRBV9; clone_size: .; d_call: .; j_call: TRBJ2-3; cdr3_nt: TGTGCCAGCAGCCCAGAGACTAGTATAGATACGCAGTATTTT; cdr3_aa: CASSPETSIDTQYF
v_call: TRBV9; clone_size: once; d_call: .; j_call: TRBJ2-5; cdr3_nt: TGTGCCAGCAGCGTAAGAAGAGCGGCTGGGGTAGAGACCCAGTACTTC; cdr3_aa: CASSVRRAAGVETQYF
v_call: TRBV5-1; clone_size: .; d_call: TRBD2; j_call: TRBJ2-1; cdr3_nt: TGCGCCAGCAGCTTGGCTTTTTATAGCGGGAGCCAACAGTTCTTC; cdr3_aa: CASSLAFYSGSQQFF
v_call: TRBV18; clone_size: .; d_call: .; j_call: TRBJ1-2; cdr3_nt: TGTGCCAGCTCACCGGGACACTACTATGGCTACACCTTC; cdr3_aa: CASSPGHYYGYTF
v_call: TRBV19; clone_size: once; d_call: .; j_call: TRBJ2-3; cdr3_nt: TGTGCCACCTCGGGCCGGACGGTGGGGCGCACAGATACGCAGTATTTT; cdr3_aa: CATSGRTVGRTDTQYF